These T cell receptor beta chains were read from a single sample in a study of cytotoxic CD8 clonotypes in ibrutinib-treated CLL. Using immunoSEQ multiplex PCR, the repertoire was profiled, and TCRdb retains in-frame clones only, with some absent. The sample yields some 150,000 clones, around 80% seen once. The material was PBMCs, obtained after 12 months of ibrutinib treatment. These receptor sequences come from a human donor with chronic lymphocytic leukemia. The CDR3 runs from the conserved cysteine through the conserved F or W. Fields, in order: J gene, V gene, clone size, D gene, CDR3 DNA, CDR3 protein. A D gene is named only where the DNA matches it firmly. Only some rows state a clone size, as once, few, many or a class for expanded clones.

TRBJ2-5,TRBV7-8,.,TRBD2,TGTGCCAGCAGCTTTAGCGGGAAAGAGACCCAGTACTTC,CASSFSGKETQYF
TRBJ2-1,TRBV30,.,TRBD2,TGTGCCTGTGTAGCGGGAGGCCTCTACAATGAGCAGTTCTTC,CACVAGGLYNEQFF
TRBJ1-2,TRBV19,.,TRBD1,TGTGCCAGTAGCAAAGCCGGGACAGGGTTTGGCTACACCTTC,CASSKAGTGFGYTF
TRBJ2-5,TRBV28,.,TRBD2,TGTGCCAGCAGTTTATACGGGAGGTCGGAGCCCCGAGGGCAAGAGACCCAGTACTTC,CASSLYGRSEPRGQETQYF
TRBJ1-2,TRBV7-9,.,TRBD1,TGTGCCAGCAGCTTATTAGGGCAGGGGGCTCATGGCTACACCTTC,CASSLLGQGAHGYTF
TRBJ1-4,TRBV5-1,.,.,TGCGCCAGCAGCTCGCAGGGTCAGAGTGAAAAACTGTTTTTT,CASSSQGQSEKLFF
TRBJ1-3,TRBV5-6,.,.,TGTGCCAGCAGCTTCCCCGGACTTCTAAACACCATATATTTT,CASSFPGLLNTIYF
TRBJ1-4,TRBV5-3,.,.,TGTGCCAGAAGCTTGGAGTTCCCCAATGAAAAACTGTTTTTT,CARSLEFPNEKLFF
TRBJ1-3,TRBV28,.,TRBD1,TGTGCCAGCAGTCCCTACCAGACAGGGGACGGAAACACCATATATTTT,CASSPYQTGDGNTIYF
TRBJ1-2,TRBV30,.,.,TGTGCCGGGTCCGGGCAAGAATATGGCTACACCTTC,CAGSGQEYGYTF
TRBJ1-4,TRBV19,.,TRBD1,TGTGCCAGTAGTATAGCGCTCCAGGGGGCTGAAAAACTGTTTTTT,CASSIALQGAEKLFF
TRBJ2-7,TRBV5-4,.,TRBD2,TGTGCCAGCAGCTTGGCGGCTAGCGGGAGATTGGCCTACGAGCAGTACTTC,CASSLAASGRLAYEQYF
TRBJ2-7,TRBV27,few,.,TGTGCCAGCAGTTATATGGGGGCTACCTACGAGCAGTACTTC,CASSYMGATYEQYF
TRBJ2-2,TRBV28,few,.,TGTGCCAGCAGTTTAGGCGGAGCGAACACCGGGGAGCTGTTTTTT,CASSLGGANTGELFF
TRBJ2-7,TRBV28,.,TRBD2,TGTGCCAGCCTTCTGAGGGCGGGAGGCCGCTACGAGCAGTACTTC,CASLLRAGGRYEQYF